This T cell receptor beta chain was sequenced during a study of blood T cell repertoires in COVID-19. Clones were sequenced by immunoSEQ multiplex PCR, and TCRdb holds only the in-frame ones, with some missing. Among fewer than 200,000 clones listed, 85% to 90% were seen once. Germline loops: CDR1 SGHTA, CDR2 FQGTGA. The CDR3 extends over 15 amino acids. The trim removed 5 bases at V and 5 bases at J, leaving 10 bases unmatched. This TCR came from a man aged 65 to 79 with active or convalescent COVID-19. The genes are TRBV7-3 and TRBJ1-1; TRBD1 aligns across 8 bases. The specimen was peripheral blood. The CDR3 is CASSTGTGLATEAFF. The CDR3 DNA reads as TGTGCCAGCAGCACCGGGACAGGCCTGGCGACTGAAGCTTTCTTT.